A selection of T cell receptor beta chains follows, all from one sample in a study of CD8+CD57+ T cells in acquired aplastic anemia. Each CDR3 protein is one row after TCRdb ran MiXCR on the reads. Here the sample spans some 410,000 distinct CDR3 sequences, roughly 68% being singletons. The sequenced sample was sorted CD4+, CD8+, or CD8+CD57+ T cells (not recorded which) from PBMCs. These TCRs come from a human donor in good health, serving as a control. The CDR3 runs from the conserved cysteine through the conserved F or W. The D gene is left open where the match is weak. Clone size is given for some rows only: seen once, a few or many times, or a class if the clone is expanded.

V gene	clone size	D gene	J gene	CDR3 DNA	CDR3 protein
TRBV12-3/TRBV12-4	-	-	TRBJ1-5	TGTGCCAGCAGCCCTGGACGGGTCCTTTGGAAGACCCAGCAGCATTTT	CASSPGRVLWKTQQHF
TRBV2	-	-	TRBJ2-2	TGTGCCAGCAGCTTGGACGGGGAGCTGTTTTTT	CASSLDGELFF
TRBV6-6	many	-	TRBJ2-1	TGTGCCAGCACCGTCGGGGGACCGTCCTACAATGAGCAGTTCTTC	CASTVGGPSYNEQFF
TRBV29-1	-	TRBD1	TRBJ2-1	TGCAGCTTGGAGGCAGGGGGCGCCCACAATGAGCAGTTCTTC	CSLEAGGAHNEQFF
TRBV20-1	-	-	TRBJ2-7	TGCAGTGCTAAGGATACAGGACCGAATGCTTACGAGCAGTACTTC	CSAKDTGPNAYEQYF
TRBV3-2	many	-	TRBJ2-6	TGTGCCAGCAGCCCGAAGCTCGGGCCGGGGGGGGCCAACGTCCTGACTTTC	CASSPKLGPGGANVLTF
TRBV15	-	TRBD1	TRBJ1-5	TGTGCCACCAGCAAAGCCCGGGACAGGAAAAACAATCAGCCCCAGCATTTT	CATSKARDRKNNQPQHF
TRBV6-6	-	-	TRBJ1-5	TGTGCCAGCAGGATAGGCGGGGCAGGGTATAGCAATCAGCCCCAGCATTTT	CASRIGGAGYSNQPQHF
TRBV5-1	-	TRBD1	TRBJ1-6	TGCGCCAGCACGGTGGACAGGGGAGGGTCACCCCTCCACTTT	CASTVDRGGSPLHF
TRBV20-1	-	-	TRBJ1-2	TGCAGTGCTAGAAGAGACCACGTAGGCCGCTACACCTTC	CSARRDHVGRYTF
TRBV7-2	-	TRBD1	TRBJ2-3	TGCGCCAGCAGCGTTGGTGCGACAGGGCCAGATACGCTGTATTTT	CASSVGATGPDTLYF
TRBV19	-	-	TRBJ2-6	TGTGCCAGCAGAGACGAACGGGGCATCTCTGGGGCCAACGTCCTGACTTTC	CASRDERGISGANVLTF
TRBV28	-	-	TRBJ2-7	TGTGCCAGCAGTTTCGACACCTGGTACTTC	CASSFDTWYF
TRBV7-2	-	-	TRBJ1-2	TGTGCCAGCAGCTTGGCGGCAGGATCTACTAACTATGGCTACACCTTC	CASSLAAGSTNYGYTF
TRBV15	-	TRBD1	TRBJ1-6	TGTGCCACCAGCAGCGTAGACAGGGAAGAAACACCCCTCCACTTT	CATSSVDREETPLHF
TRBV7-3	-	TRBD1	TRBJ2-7	TGTGCCAGCAGCGGGACAGGGGGCCTGTACGTGCAGTACTTC	CASSGTGGLYVQYF
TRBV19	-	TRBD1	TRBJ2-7	TGTGCCAGTAGTACCAGGGGGACCTATGAGCAGTACTTC	CASSTRGTYEQYF
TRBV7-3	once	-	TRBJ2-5	TGTGCCACCAGCAGAGAGACACTCGCGGAGACCCAGTACTTC	CATSRETLAETQYF
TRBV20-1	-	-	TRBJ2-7	TGCAGTGCTGGGACGAGTTCTTACGAGCAGTACTTC	CSAGTSSYEQYF
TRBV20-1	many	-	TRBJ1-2	TGCAGTGCTACGCCGCCAGGGCGGCATGGCTACACCTTC	CSATPPGRHGYTF
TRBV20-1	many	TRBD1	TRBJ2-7	TGCAGTGCTACACCTGGACAGGGGATCGGTCACGAGCAGTACTTC	CSATPGQGIGHEQYF
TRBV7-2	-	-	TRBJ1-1	TGTGCCAGCAGCTTAAACGGGGACGAGCGGCGATACGAGTTT	CASSLNGDERRYEF
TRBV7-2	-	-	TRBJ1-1	TGTGCCAGCAGCGTAGCAGGGGTCGGCGGGGCAGGTTACTTT	CASSVAGVGGAGYF
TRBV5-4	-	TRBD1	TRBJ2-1	TGTGCCAGCAGCCAGACAGGGGACAATGAGCAGTTCTTC	CASSQTGDNEQFF
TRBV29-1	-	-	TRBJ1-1	TGCAGTGGGAAGGTCCCGAACACTGAAGCTTTCTTT	CSGKVPNTEAFF